Each of the 7 T cell receptor beta chains below was sequenced from the same sample in a study of metastatic and nonmetastatic thyroid tumors (TCRdb year 2020). Library creation used PCR. For sequencing, an Illumina HiSeq 4000 was employed. The public reads were run again by TCRdb, first through fastp at Q25 and then through MiXCR, and only productive beta chains were kept. This sample has 9,500 to 12,000 clones in its table, and more than 25% of those were observed once. About a fifth of the sample is taken by the ten largest. None of the patients had been given any treatment before thyroid surgery. The specimen sequenced was adjacent normal tissue. The source is a male donor with papillary thyroid cancer or a benign thyroid nodule (not recorded which). Some clones in this sample may be carry-over from other donors' samples.

This clone qualifies as medium-sized. This chain joins TRBV10-2 and TRBJ2-1; D unresolved. The CDR3 has 13 residues. Looked up from germline, CDR1 is WSHSY and CDR2 is SAAADI. The germline V and J ends were trimmed by 10 bases and 3 bases, with 13 bases remaining between them. This CDR3 is CATRGPSYNEQFF. Written as DNA, the CDR3 is TGCGCCACCAGAGGACCCAGCTACAATGAGCAGTTCTTC.

Judged by abundance, this clone is medium-sized. The chain employs TRBV19 and TRBJ2-1; D may be TRBD2 (6 bases). CDR3 size: 13 residues. The V and J ends lost 3 bases and 7 bases respectively, with 10 bases between them. Germline CDR1 LNHDA, CDR2 SQIVND (reference sequence). CDR3: CASSMGTSNEQFF. The CDR3 bases are TGTGCCAGTAGTATGGGGACTTCGAATGAGCAGTTCTTC.

This clone is medium-sized. The chain recombines TRBV11-2 with TRBJ1-1; D not certain. Germline CDR1 SGHAT, CDR2 FQNNGV. Trimming took 5 bases from V and 1 from J, leaving 2 bases between them. CDR3 length: 11 residues. The chain's CDR3 is CASSANTEAFF. CDR3 coding DNA: TGTGCCAGCAGCGCGAACACTGAAGCTTTCTTT. The full variable domain, completed using reference TRBV11-2 and TRBJ1-1, is EAGVAQSPRYKIIEKRQSVAFWCNPISGHATLYWYQQILGQGPKLLIQFQNNGVVDDSQLPKDRFSAERLKGVDSTLKIQPAKLEDSAVYLCASSANTEAFFGQGTRLTVV.

Relative to its sample, this clone is medium-sized (0.01 to 0.1%). This chain uses TRBV20-1 with TRBJ1-5, with D possibly TRBD1 on 6 matching bases. CDR3 length: 13 residues. Germline V gene data show CDR1 as DFQATT and CDR2 as SNEGSKA (reference sequence). The V gene lost 3 bases and the J gene lost 5 bases, with 11 bases spanning the gap. The CDR3 is CSASQQGDQPQHF. The CDR3 DNA reads as TGCAGTGCTAGCCAACAGGGAGATCAGCCCCAGCATTTT.

This clone is classed as medium-sized. The V call is TRBV20-1, the J call TRBJ2-5; the match to TRBD2 covers 10 bases. Trimming at V came to 5 bases and at J to 5 bases, leaving 14 bases not matched to a gene. In germline, CDR1 is DFQATT, CDR2 SNEGSKA (reference sequence). The CDR3 consists of 16 residues. CDR3 protein: CSAGGGRLAGAETQYF. CDR3 sequence (DNA): TGCAGTGCTGGGGGGGGAAGACTAGCGGGTGCCGAGACCCAGTACTTC.

This clone is medium-sized. The chain uses TRBV2 and TRBJ2-1; perhaps TRBD2 as D (6 bases). The CDR3 totals 18 residues. Trimming stripped 3 bases from V and 3 bases from J, with 21 bases between. Germline CDR1 reads SNHLY; CDR2 reads FYNNEI. CDR3 DNA: TGTGCCAGCAGTGACCCACCATATGCTAGCGACTACTACAATGAGCAGTTCTTC. Translated, it gives CASSDPPYASDYYNEQFF.

J is TRBJ2-1 and V is TRBV15; D is uncertain. Germline V gene lookup returns CDR1 LNHNV and CDR2 YYDKDF (reference sequence). V lost 0 bases, J lost 9 bases, and 9 bases lay in between. This CDR3 spans 13 amino acids. The CDR3 coding sequence is TGTGCCACCAGCAGAGATGGCGACGCTGAGCAGTTCTTC. Its translation is CATSRDGDAEQFF.